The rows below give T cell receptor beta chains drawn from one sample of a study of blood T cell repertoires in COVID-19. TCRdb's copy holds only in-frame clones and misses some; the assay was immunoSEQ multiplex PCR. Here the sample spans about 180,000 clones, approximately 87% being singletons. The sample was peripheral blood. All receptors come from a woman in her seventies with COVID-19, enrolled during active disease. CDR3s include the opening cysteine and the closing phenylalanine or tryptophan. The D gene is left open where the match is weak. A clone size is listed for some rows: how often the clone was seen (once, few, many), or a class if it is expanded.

TGTGCCAGCAGCTTCGGGACTACTGGCGAGACCCAGTACTTC | CASSFGTTGETQYF | TRBV7-9 | NA | TRBD2 | TRBJ2-5
TGTGCCAGCAGCAAATCGACGGCTAGCTCCTATAATTCACCCCTCCACTTT | CASSKSTASSYNSPLHF | TRBV5-5 | NA | NA | TRBJ1-6
TGTGCCAGCAGACGACTAGCGACCCCCTACGAGCAGTACTTC | CASRRLATPYEQYF | TRBV28 | NA | TRBD2 | TRBJ2-7
TGTGCCAGTAGTATGGTCTGGGGAGGGACAGATACGCAGTATTTT | CASSMVWGGTDTQYF | TRBV19 | once | TRBD2 | TRBJ2-3
TGTGCCAGCAGCGACAGGGGAATGGGGAACACTGAAGCTTTCTTT | CASSDRGMGNTEAFF | TRBV13 | few | TRBD1 | TRBJ1-1
TGTGCCAGTAGTAAGACAGGGGGAACCTACGAGCAGTACTTC | CASSKTGGTYEQYF | TRBV19 | once | TRBD1 | TRBJ2-7
TGTGCCAGCACCCGCGAGGCAGACACAGATACGCAGTATTTT | CASTREADTDTQYF | TRBV9 | NA | NA | TRBJ2-3
TGTGCCAGCAGCGTAGATGGCGGGAGCTACAATGAGCAGTTCTTC | CASSVDGGSYNEQFF | TRBV9 | NA | TRBD2 | TRBJ2-1
TGTGCCAGCAGCTTGGAAACTAGCGGGAGTAGCGAGCAGTACTTC | CASSLETSGSSEQYF | TRBV5-6 | NA | TRBD2 | TRBJ2-7
TGCAGTGCTGGGGGGAGGGAGACCCAGTACTTC | CSAGGRETQYF | TRBV20-1 | NA | NA | TRBJ2-5
TGTGCCTGGAGTGTACGTCTAGCGGGAGGAGAGACCCAGTACTTC | CAWSVRLAGGETQYF | TRBV30 | NA | TRBD2 | TRBJ2-5
TGTGCCAGTATGCCGAGGGGGTACAATCAGCCCCAGCATTTT | CASMPRGYNQPQHF | TRBV19 | NA | NA | TRBJ1-5
TGCAGCGTCGTCGGGGTAATGGGGACTGAAGCTTTCTTT | CSVVGVMGTEAFF | TRBV29-1 | once | NA | TRBJ1-1
TGTGCCAGCAGGATGACTAGCGGGAGGGCCCACGAGCAGTACTTC | CASRMTSGRAHEQYF | TRBV6-5 | NA | TRBD2 | TRBJ2-7
TGTGCCAGCAGTCCAGGGGCAGGGGGCGAGCAGTACTTC | CASSPGAGGEQYF | TRBV25-1 | NA | TRBD1 | TRBJ2-7
TGTGCCAGCAGCTCCGGGGGAGCGGGAGGGGGGAATGAGCAGTTCTTC | CASSSGGAGGGNEQFF | TRBV11-2 | NA | TRBD2 | TRBJ2-1
TGCGCCAGCAGCTTATCGGTAGTGTCCTACAATGAGCAGTTCTTC | CASSLSVVSYNEQFF | TRBV5-1 | NA | NA | TRBJ2-1
TGTGCCAGCAGCTTGGGACTACCGAACTACGAGCAGTACTTC | CASSLGLPNYEQYF | TRBV7-9 | NA | TRBD2 | TRBJ2-7
TGTGCCAGCGGGACAGCCACGTGGACCCAGTACTTC | CASGTATWTQYF | TRBV12-3/TRBV12-4 | NA | TRBD1 | TRBJ2-5
TGCAGCGTTGGTCCGACAGGGGTTAATGAAAAACTGTTTTTT | CSVGPTGVNEKLFF | TRBV29-1 | once | TRBD1 | TRBJ1-4
TGCGCCAGCAGTCCTGTGGCCACTGAAGCTTTCTTT | CASSPVATEAFF | TRBV23-1 | NA | NA | TRBJ1-1
TGTGCCAGCAGCTTCCAGGGGATCGTGAATGAAAAACTGTTTTTT | CASSFQGIVNEKLFF | TRBV7-2 | NA | NA | TRBJ1-4
TGTGCCAGCAGTAATCCGCCCGGGACAGGGTATAATTCACCCCTCCACTTT | CASSNPPGTGYNSPLHF | TRBV27 | NA | TRBD1 | TRBJ1-6
TGTGCCAGCAGTTTGGACGAGCGGGATGTATATGAGCAGTTCTTC | CASSLDERDVYEQFF | TRBV28 | NA | TRBD2 | TRBJ2-1
TGTGCCAGCAGCCGTATTGGACAGGGCACTGGAAACACCATATATTTT | CASSRIGQGTGNTIYF | TRBV5-5 | NA | TRBD1 | TRBJ1-3
TGTGCCAGCAGCCCCCAAAGTGGAAGGGAGGGCCATTATGAGCAGTTCTTC | CASSPQSGREGHYEQFF | TRBV7-2 | NA | TRBD2 | TRBJ2-1
TGTGCCAGTAGTATAACCCAGGGGAGCAATCAGCCCCAGCATTTT | CASSITQGSNQPQHF | TRBV19 | NA | NA | TRBJ1-5
TGTGCCACCAGTGATTTCGGCGGCATTGCACGTAACACCGGGGAGCTGTTTTTT | CATSDFGGIARNTGELFF | TRBV24-1 | once | NA | TRBJ2-2
TGTGCCAGCAGCTTCGTCACGGGTAACACTGAAGCTTTCTTT | CASSFVTGNTEAFF | TRBV9 | NA | NA | TRBJ1-1
TGTGCCAGCTCACCCGACGGGGATAGCAATCAGCCCCAGCATTTT | CASSPDGDSNQPQHF | TRBV2 | NA | NA | TRBJ1-5
TGTGCCAGCTCACCGCAGGCCAACCAAGAGACCCAGTACTTC | CASSPQANQETQYF | TRBV18 | NA | NA | TRBJ2-5
TGTGCCAGTATGAACAGGGCGGTCACCGGGGAGCTGTTTTTT | CASMNRAVTGELFF | TRBV19 | NA | NA | TRBJ2-2
TGCAGCGTTGAAGGACTGGGAGTTGAGCAGTTCTTC | CSVEGLGVEQFF | TRBV29-1 | NA | NA | TRBJ2-1
TGTGCCAGCAGCTTACTAGCGGACTACGAGCAGTACTTC | CASSLLADYEQYF | TRBV7-2 | few | TRBD2 | TRBJ2-7
TGTGCCAGCAGCCCCGCGGTAATCTCCAGTAATCAGCCCCAGCATTTT | CASSPAVISSNQPQHF | TRBV3-1/TRBV3-2 | NA | NA | TRBJ1-5
TGTGCCACCAGTGATCGACAGGGGCCCAGCAATCAGCCCCAGCATTTT | CATSDRQGPSNQPQHF | TRBV24-1 | NA | TRBD1 | TRBJ1-5
TGTGCCAGCAGCCTTTGGACAGGGTCAATCGAGCAGTACTTC | CASSLWTGSIEQYF | TRBV11-2 | NA | TRBD1 | TRBJ2-7
TGTGCCAGCAGTTCCTGGACAGGGACCTCCTACGAGCAGTACTTC | CASSSWTGTSYEQYF | TRBV6-5 | NA | TRBD1 | TRBJ2-7
TGTGCCAGCAGCTTGGGTGCGGAACGTCCCTACGAGCAGTACTTC | CASSLGAERPYEQYF | TRBV11-2 | NA | NA | TRBJ2-7
TGTGCCAGCAGCGTAGCTACGGGTGAAAATGAGCAGTTCTTC | CASSVATGENEQFF | TRBV9 | NA | NA | TRBJ2-1
TGTGCCAGCAGCGAGAGGGGACTAAACTCCTACAATGAGCAGTTCTTC | CASSERGLNSYNEQFF | TRBV9 | few | TRBD2 | TRBJ2-1
TGTGCCAGTGAAGACAGGGGGCGAGGAGACGAGCAGTACTTC | CASEDRGRGDEQYF | TRBV7-2 | once | TRBD1 | TRBJ2-7
TGTGCCAGCAGCGAGGGGACTAGCGGGAGGAACTCCTACGAGCAGTACTTC | CASSEGTSGRNSYEQYF | TRBV7-9 | NA | TRBD2 | TRBJ2-7
TGTGCCAGTAGTTTGGGGACAGTCCTCAATGAGCAGTTCTTC | CASSLGTVLNEQFF | TRBV19 | NA | TRBD1 | TRBJ2-1
TGTGCCAGCAGCCCGACTAGCGGGGGCACCTACGAGCAGTACTTC | CASSPTSGGTYEQYF | TRBV7-2 | few | TRBD2 | TRBJ2-7
TGTGCCAGCAGCCCCCCGCGGGAACTTGACTACGAGCAGTACTTC | CASSPPRELDYEQYF | TRBV7-9 | few | NA | TRBJ2-7
TGTGCCAGCAGCCAACTAGCTTCCACAGATACGCAGTATTTT | CASSQLASTDTQYF | TRBV4-2 | NA | NA | TRBJ2-3
TGTGCCACCAGCAGAGTATGGGGGAGGCAGCACAATCAGCCCCAGCATTTT | CATSRVWGRQHNQPQHF | TRBV15 | once | NA | TRBJ1-5
TGCGCCAGCAGCCAAGACTGGCGGGAGACCTACGAGCAGTACTTC | CASSQDWRETYEQYF | TRBV4-1 | NA | TRBD2 | TRBJ2-7
TGTGCCAGCAGCCGTTTACAGGGGGCGGTTGGCTACACCTTC | CASSRLQGAVGYTF | TRBV7-9 | NA | TRBD1 | TRBJ1-2